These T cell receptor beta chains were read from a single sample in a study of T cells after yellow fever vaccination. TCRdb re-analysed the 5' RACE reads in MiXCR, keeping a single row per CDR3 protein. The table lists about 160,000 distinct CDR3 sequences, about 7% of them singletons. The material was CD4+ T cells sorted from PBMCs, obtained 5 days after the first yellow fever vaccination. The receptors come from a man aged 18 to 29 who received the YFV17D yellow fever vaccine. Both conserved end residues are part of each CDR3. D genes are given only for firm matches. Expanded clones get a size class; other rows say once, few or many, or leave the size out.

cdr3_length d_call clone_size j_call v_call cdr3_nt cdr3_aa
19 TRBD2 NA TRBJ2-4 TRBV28 TGTGCCAGCAGTTTGGGGACTAGCGGCTCTCAGGTAGCCAAAAACATTCAGTACTTC CASSLGTSGSQVAKNIQYF
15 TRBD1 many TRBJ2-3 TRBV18 TGTGCCAGCTCACCAAGGACAGGAGGCACAGATACGCAGTATTTT CASSPRTGGTDTQYF
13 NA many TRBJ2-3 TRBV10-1 TGCGCCAGCAGGGCTACGCTGGACAAAACGCAGTATTTT CASRATLDKTQYF
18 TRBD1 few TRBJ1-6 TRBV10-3 TGTGCCATCAGTGAGCCGCCGGGACAGGGTACTCATAATTCACCCCTCCACTTT CAISEPPGQGTHNSPLHF
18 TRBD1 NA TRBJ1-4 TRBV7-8 TGTGCCAGCAGCTTACGGTCACCGGGACAGGGGGTTAATGAAAAACTGTTTTTT CASSLRSPGQGVNEKLFF
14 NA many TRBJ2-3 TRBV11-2 TGTGCCAGCAGCTTAGGGCCTTTCACAGATACGCAGTATTTT CASSLGPFTDTQYF
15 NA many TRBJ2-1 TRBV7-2 TGTGCCAGCAGCCGACGGGACCCATCCTACAATGAGCAGTTCTTC CASSRRDPSYNEQFF
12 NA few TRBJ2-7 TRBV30 TGTGCCTGGAGTGTAAGTGGCTACGAGCAGTACTTC CAWSVSGYEQYF
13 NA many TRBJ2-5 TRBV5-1 TGCGCCAGCAGCCTGCCTGGGGGGGAGACCCAGTACTTC CASSLPGGETQYF
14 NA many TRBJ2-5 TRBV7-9 TGTGCCAGCAGCTTAAGCGGTAACTGGGAGACCCAGTACTTC CASSLSGNWETQYF
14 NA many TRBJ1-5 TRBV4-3 TGCGCCAGCAGCCGGGGGCAGCAGGGTCAGCCCCAGCATTTT CASSRGQQGQPQHF
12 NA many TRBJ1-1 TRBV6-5 TGTGCCAGCAGAAGGGGGGCCACTGAAGCTTTCTTT CASRRGATEAFF
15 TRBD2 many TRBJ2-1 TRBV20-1 TGCAGTGCTAGAGCGGATGCGGGGGGCCACAATGAGCAGTTCTTC CSARADAGGHNEQFF
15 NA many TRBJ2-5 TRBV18 TGTGCCAGCTCACGTGCGGGGCGGCGGGAAGAGACCCAGTACTTC CASSRAGRREETQYF
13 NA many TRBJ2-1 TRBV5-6 TGTGCCAGCAGCTTGGAGCCGTACAATGAGCAGTTCTTC CASSLEPYNEQFF
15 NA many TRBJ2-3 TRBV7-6 TGTGCCAGCAGCGGTCGGAGGACTAGCACAGATACGCAGTATTTT CASSGRRTSTDTQYF
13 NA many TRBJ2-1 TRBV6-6 TGTGCCAGCAGTTTGGGGACCCCGGGTGAGCAGTTCTTC CASSLGTPGEQFF
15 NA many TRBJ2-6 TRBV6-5 TGTGCCAGCAGTTACGGGATTTCTGGGGCCAACGTCCTGACTTTC CASSYGISGANVLTF
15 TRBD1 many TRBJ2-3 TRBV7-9 TGTGCCAGCAGCTCCGGACAGGGAGGCACAGATACGCAGTATTTT CASSSGQGGTDTQYF
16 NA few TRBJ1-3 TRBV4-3 TGCGCCAGCAGCCAAGGGAGGGGGAACTCTGGAAACACCATATATTTT CASSQGRGNSGNTIYF
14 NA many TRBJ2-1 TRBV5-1 TGCGCCAGCAGCCAATGGCAAGCAGCGGATGAGCAGTTCTTC CASSQWQAADEQFF
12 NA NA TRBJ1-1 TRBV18 TGTGCCAGCTCACCACCCGGCAGGTCGGCTTTCTTT CASSPPGRSAFF